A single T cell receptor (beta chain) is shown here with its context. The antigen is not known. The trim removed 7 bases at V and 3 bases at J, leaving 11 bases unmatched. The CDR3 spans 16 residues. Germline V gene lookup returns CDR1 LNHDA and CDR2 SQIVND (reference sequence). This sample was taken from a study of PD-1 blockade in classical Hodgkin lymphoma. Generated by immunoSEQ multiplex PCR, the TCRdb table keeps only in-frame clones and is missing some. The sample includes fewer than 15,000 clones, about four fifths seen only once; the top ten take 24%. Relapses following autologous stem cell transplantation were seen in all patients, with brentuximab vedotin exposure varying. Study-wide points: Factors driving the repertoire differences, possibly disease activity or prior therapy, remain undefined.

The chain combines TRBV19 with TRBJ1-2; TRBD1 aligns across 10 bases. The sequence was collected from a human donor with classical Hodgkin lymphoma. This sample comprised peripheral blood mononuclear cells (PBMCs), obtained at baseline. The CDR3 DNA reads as TGTGCCAGTACCAAGACCGGGACAGGGGCGTACTATGGCTACACCTTC. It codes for CASTKTGTGAYYGYTF.